These T cell receptor beta chains were read from a single sample in a study of cytomegalovirus exposure and HLA in healthy donors. Repertoires were generated with immunoSEQ multiplex PCR, while TCRdb's copy carries only in-frame clones and drops some. The data contain about 150,000 clones, 70% to 85% of them singletons. The material sequenced was PBMCs. The receptors stem from a man aged 40-50 years in good health and CMV-seropositive. CDR3s include the opening cysteine and the closing phenylalanine or tryptophan. Each record gives: J gene, D gene, V gene, clone size, CDR3 protein, CDR3 DNA. D genes are given only for firm matches. Clone size is shown for a subset of rows, as once, few, many or a class of expanded clone.

TRBJ1-1,-,TRBV4-1,few,CASSQGLGTEAFF,TGCGCCAGCAGCCAGGGGCTGGGCACTGAAGCTTTCTTT
TRBJ1-3,TRBD1,TRBV28,-,CASSPPGQGSGNTIYF,TGTGCCAGCAGTCCACCGGGACAGGGTTCTGGAAACACCATATATTTT
TRBJ2-6,-,TRBV5-1,-,CASSLNARASGANVLTF,TGCGCCAGCAGCTTGAACGCCAGGGCCTCTGGGGCCAACGTCCTGACTTTC
TRBJ1-2,TRBD1,TRBV5-1,-,CASSPDRGSYGYTF,TGCGCCAGCAGTCCGGACAGGGGCAGTTATGGCTACACCTTC
TRBJ1-5,-,TRBV27,few,CASSMGRRQPQHF,TGTGCCAGCAGTATGGGGAGGAGGCAGCCCCAGCATTTT
TRBJ2-3,-,TRBV30,-,CASAFPPDTQYF,TGTGCCTCCGCGTTCCCGCCAGATACGCAGTATTTT
TRBJ2-1,TRBD2,TRBV28,-,CASSFNFLAGAKTDNEQFF,TGTGCCAGCAGTTTTAATTTTCTAGCGGGAGCGAAGACGGACAATGAGCAGTTCTTC
TRBJ1-1,-,TRBV20-1,few,CSAEGRAEAFF,TGCAGTGCCGAAGGCAGGGCTGAAGCTTTCTTT
TRBJ1-3,TRBD1,TRBV27,-,CASSHWDRGQGTIYF,TGTGCCAGCAGTCATTGGGACAGGGGGCAAGGCACCATATATTTT
TRBJ1-5,-,TRBV6-1,once,CASSAAQRPQPQHF,TGTGCCAGCAGTGCCGCCCAGCGCCCTCAGCCCCAGCATTTT
TRBJ1-2,TRBD1,TRBV5-1,-,CASSFGTGGLGYGYTF,TGCGCCAGCAGCTTCGGGACAGGGGGATTGGGCTATGGCTACACCTTC
TRBJ2-5,-,TRBV21-1,-,CASTRGGQETQYF,TGTGCCAGCACCAGGGGTGGGCAAGAGACCCAGTACTTC
TRBJ2-5,-,TRBV6-6,-,CASSPTVQETQYF,TGTGCCAGCAGTCCGACAGTCCAAGAGACCCAGTACTTC
TRBJ1-2,-,TRBV19,once,CASSIDLEGGYTF,TGTGCCAGTAGTATAGATCTCGAGGGCGGCTACACCTTC
TRBJ1-4,-,TRBV9,-,CASSGGRQLATNEKLFF,TGTGCCAGCAGCGGGGGGCGACAGCTTGCAACTAATGAAAAACTGTTTTTT
TRBJ1-2,TRBD1,TRBV6-5,-,CASSPLGQGEGYTF,TGTGCCAGCAGCCCTTTAGGACAGGGGGAGGGCTACACCTTC
TRBJ2-2,-,TRBV2,-,CASSDKRSNTGELFF,TGTGCCAGCAGTGATAAGCGGAGTAACACCGGGGAGCTGTTTTTT
TRBJ1-1,TRBD1,TRBV6-1,-,CASSDRDRVSFF,TGTGCCAGCAGTGACCGGGACAGGGTCTCTTTCTTT
TRBJ2-1,TRBD2,TRBV7-9,few,CASSSRLAEYNEQFF,TGTGCCAGCAGTTCCAGACTAGCGGAGTACAATGAGCAGTTCTTC
TRBJ2-4,-,TRBV5-4,-,CASSHPLDRHGYF,TGTGCCAGCAGCCACCCGCTGGACAGACACGGGTACTTC
TRBJ2-3,-,TRBV5-6,-,CASSLAPFRFSDTQYF,TGTGCCAGCAGCTTAGCCCCCTTCAGGTTCTCAGATACGCAGTATTTT
TRBJ1-4,-,TRBV27,once,CASSHGQKRQLFF,TGTGCCAGCAGCCACGGACAGAAAAGGCAACTGTTTTTT
TRBJ1-6,-,TRBV21-1,-,CASSTTGTGSSYNSPLHF,TGTGCCAGCAGCACCACCGGGACAGGGAGCTCCTATAATTCACCCCTCCACTTT
TRBJ2-7,TRBD2,TRBV5-1,-,CASSWGGENYEQYF,TGCGCCAGCAGCTGGGGAGGGGAGAACTACGAGCAGTACTTC
TRBJ2-3,-,TRBV29-1,-,CSARGSNSGTDTQYF,TGCAGCGCCCGCGGATCCAATAGCGGAACAGATACGCAGTATTTT
TRBJ2-3,TRBD2,TRBV7-9,-,CASSLPLAGVTDTQYF,TGTGCCAGCAGCTTACCGTTAGCGGGAGTGACCGATACGCAGTATTTT
TRBJ1-2,-,TRBV10-2,-,CASSSGGAEGYTF,TGCGCCAGCAGCTCCGGGGGGGCGGAAGGCTACACCTTC
TRBJ1-1,-,TRBV20-1,-,CSARETEAFF,TGCAGTGCTAGGGAGACTGAAGCTTTCTTT
TRBJ1-2,-,TRBV28,-,CASSLYRSNGYTF,TGTGCCAGCAGTTTATATCGGTCTAATGGCTACACCTTC
TRBJ2-4,-,TRBV6-5,-,CASSRGQKSDIQYF,TGTGCCAGCAGCCGAGGACAGAAGTCCGACATTCAGTACTTC